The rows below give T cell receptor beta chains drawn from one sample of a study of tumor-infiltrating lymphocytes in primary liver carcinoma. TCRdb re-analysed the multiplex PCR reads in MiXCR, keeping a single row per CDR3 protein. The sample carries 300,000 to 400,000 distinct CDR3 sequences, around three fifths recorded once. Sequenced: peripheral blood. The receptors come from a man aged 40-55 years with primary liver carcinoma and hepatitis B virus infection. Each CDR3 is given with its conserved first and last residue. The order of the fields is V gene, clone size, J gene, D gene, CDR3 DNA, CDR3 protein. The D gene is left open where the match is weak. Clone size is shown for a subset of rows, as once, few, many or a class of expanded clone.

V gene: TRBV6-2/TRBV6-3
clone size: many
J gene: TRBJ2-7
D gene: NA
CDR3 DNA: TGTGCCAGCAGGACGGCGAGAGGGGTGGCCTACGAGCAGTACTTC
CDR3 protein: CASRTARGVAYEQYF

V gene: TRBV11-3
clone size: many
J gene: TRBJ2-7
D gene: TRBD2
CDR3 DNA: TGTGCCAGCAGCCCGACTAGCGGGAGTAACTACGAGCAGTACTTC
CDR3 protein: CASSPTSGSNYEQYF

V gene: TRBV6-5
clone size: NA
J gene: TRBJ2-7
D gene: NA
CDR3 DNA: TGTGCCAGCAGTCAGGGAATTATAGGCTACGAGCAGTACTTC
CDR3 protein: CASSQGIIGYEQYF

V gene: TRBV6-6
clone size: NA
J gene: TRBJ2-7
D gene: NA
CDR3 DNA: TGTGCCACCCGGAGAGGGACCTACGAGCAGTACTTC
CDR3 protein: CATRRGTYEQYF

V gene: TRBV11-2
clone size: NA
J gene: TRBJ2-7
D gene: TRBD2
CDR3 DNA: TGTGTCAGCAGCTTATCCCGGACTAGCTACGAGCAGTACTTC
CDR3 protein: CVSSLSRTSYEQYF

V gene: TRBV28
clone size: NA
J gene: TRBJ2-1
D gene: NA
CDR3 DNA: TGTGCCAGCAGTTGTGTGGGAGTCCATGAGCAGTTCTTC
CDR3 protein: CASSCVGVHEQFF

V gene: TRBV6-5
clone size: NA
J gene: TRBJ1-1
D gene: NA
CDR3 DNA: TGTTCCAGCAGGTCCACGGCGCTAGACACTGAAGCTTTCTTT
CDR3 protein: CSSRSTALDTEAFF

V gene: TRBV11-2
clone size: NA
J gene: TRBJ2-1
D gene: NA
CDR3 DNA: TGCGCCAACAGCTTAGTGGCGGGCCTGTACAATGAGCAGTTATTC
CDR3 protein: CANSLVAGLYNEQLF

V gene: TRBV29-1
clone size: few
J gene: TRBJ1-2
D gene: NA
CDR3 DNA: TGCAGCGTTGTCACAGCCCACTATGGCTACACCTTC
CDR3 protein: CSVVTAHYGYTF

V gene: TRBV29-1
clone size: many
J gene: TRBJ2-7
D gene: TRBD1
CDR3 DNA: TGCAGCGTTGAATATAGAGGGGGCAACGAGCAGTACTTC
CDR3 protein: CSVEYRGGNEQYF

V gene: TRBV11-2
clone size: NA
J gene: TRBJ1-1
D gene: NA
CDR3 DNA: TGTGCCAGCAACCCCCAGGGGTATGAAGCTTTCTTT
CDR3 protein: CASNPQGYEAFF

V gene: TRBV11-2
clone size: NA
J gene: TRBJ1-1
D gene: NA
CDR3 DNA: TGTGCCACCAGCAATACGCCGAACACCGAAGCTTTCTTT
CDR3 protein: CATSNTPNTEAFF

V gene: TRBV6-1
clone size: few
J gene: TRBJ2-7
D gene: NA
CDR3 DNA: TGTGCCAGCAGTGAGAAAAGACAGTCCTACGAGCAGTACTTC
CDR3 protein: CASSEKRQSYEQYF

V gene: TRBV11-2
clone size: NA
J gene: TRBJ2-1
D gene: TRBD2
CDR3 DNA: TGTGCCAGCAGCTTAGAGTCTTCAGCGGGAGTACTTCGCAATGAGCAGTTCTTC
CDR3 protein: CASSLESSAGVLRNEQFF

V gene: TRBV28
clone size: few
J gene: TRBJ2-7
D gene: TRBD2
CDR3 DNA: TGTGCCAGCAGACAAGGACTAGCGGGAGTTTCTGGCGACGAGCAGTACTTC
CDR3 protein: CASRQGLAGVSGDEQYF

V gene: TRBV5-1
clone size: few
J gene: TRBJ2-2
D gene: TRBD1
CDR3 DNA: TGCGCCAGCAGCCCACAGGGGTCGGGGACCGGGGAGCTGTTTTTT
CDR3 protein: CASSPQGSGTGELFF

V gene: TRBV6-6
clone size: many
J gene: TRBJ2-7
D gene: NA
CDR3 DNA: TGTGCCAGCAGTTTACCATGGGACAAGGTCCCCGGCGAGCAGTACTTC
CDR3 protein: CASSLPWDKVPGEQYF

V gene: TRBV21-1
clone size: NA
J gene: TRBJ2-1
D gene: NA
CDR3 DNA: TGTGCCAGCAGCCTTGAAGGGGCACTCCCCCGAAGCTCCTACAATGAGCAGTTCTTC
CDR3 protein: CASSLEGALPRSSYNEQFF

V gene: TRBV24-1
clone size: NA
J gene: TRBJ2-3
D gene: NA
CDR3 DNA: TGTGCCACCAGTGAGAGCGTAGATACGCAGTATTTT
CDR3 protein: CATSESVDTQYF

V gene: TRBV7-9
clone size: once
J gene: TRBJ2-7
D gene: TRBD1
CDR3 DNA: TGTGCCAGCAGCTTACCGGGACAGTGCTACGAGCAGTACTTC
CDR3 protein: CASSLPGQCYEQYF

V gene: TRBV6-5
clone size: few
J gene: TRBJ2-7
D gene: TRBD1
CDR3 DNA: TGTGCCAGCAGTTACTCGACAGGGCACGGGGAGCAGTACTTC
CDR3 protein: CASSYSTGHGEQYF

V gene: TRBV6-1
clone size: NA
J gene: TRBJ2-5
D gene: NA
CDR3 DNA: TGTGTCAGCAACAGAACTGTCTCGGAGACCCAGTACTTC
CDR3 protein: CVSNRTVSETQYF

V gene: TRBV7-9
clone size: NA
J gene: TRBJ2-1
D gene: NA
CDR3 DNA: TGTGCCTGCAGCCTTGGCAATGAGCAGTTCTTC
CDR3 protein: CACSLGNEQFF

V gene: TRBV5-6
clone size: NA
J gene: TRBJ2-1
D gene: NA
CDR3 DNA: TGTGTCAGCAGCCGTAGGGGGGCGCCTGGGACCAATGAGCAGTTCTTC
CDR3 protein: CVSSRRGAPGTNEQFF

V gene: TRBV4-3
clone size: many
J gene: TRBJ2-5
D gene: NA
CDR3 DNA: TGCGCCAGCAGCCAAGGCCTGGGAGAGACCCAGTACTTC
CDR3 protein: CASSQGLGETQYF

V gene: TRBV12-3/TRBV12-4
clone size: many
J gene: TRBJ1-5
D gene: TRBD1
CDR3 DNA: TGTGCCAGCAGTTTAGGGGACAGGACACCGGGGGGCAATCAGCCCCAGCATTTT
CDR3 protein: CASSLGDRTPGGNQPQHF

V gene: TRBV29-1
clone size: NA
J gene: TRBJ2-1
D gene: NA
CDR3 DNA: TGCAGCGATGGACAGGACTACAATGAGCAGTCCTTC
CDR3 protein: CSDGQDYNEQSF

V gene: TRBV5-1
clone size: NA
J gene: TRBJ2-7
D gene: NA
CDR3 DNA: TGCGCCAGCAGCACCACAGGGACCCCCCCGGGGGAGCAGTACTTC
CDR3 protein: CASSTTGTPPGEQYF

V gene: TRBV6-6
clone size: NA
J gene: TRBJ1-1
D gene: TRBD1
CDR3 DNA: TGTGTCAGCAGTTACCTTGAGGGGGCGAACACTGAAGCTTTCTTT
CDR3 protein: CVSSYLEGANTEAFF

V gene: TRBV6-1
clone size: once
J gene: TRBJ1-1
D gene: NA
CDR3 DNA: TGTGATAGCGGAAAATACAGGGTGATCACTGAAGCTTTCTTT
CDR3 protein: CDSGKYRVITEAFF

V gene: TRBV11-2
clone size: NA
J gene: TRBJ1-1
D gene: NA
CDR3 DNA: TGTGCCAGCAGCTTAAGGAGGAGCATTGAAGCTTTCTTT
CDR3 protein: CASSLRRSIEAFF

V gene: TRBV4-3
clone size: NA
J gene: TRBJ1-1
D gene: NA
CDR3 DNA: TGCGCCAGCAGCCAAGATCACTCAGGAGTTACTGAAGCTTTCTTT
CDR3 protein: CASSQDHSGVTEAFF

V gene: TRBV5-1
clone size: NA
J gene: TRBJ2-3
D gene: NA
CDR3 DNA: TGCGCCAGCAGCCCCCCCTACAGCACAGATACGCAGTATTTT
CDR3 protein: CASSPPYSTDTQYF

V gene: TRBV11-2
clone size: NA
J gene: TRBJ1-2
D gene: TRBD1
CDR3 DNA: TGTGCCAGCAGCTTAGACGGGACAGGAGTCTACTATGGTTACACCTTC
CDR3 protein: CASSLDGTGVYYGYTF

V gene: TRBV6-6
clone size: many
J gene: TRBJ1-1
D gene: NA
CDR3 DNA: TGTGCCAGCAGACCAGACAACCTCCGTAATGAAGCTTTCTTT
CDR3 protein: CASRPDNLRNEAFF

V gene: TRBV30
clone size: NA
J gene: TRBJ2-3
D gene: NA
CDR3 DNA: TGTGCCTGGCGGACTCATCGGGGTGGTGGCACAGATACGCAGTATTTT
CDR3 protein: CAWRTHRGGGTDTQYF

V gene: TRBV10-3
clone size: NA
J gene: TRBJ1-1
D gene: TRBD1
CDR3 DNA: TGTGCCGTCAGCGCCGGACAGGGAACTGAAGCTTTCTTT
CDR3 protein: CAVSAGQGTEAFF

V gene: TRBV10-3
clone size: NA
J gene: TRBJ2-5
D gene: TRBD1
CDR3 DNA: TGTGCCATCAGTGAGTCGGGACAGGGCGGAGAGACCCAGTACTTC
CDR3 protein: CAISESGQGGETQYF

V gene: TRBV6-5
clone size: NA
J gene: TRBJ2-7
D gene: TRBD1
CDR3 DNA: TGTACCAGCAGTCGACAGGGCTACGAGCAGTACTTC
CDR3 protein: CTSSRQGYEQYF

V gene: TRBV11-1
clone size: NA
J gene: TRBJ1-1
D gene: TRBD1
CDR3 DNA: TGTGACAGCAGCTCGGGACAGGGGAACACTGAAGGTTTCTTT
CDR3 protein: CDSSSGQGNTEGFF

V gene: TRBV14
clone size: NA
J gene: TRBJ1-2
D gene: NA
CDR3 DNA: TGTGCCAGCAGCCAAGTGGGCCGGGACAACTATGGCTACACCTTC
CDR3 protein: CASSQVGRDNYGYTF